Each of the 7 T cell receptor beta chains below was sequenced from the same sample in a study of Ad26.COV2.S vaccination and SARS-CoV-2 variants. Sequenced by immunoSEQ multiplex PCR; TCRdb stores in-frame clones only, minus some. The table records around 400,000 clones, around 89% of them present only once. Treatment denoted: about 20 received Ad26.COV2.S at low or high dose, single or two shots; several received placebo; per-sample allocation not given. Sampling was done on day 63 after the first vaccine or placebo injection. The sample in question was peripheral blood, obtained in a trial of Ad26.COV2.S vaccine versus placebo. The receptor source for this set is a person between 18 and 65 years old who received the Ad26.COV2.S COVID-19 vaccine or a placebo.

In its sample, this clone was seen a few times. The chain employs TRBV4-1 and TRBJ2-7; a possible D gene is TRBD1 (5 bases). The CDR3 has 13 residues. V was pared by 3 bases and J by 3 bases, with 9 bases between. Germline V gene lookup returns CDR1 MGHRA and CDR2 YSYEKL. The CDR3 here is CASSQKDNYEQYF. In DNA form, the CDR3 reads TGCGCCAGCAGCCAGAAGGACAACTACGAGCAGTACTTC.

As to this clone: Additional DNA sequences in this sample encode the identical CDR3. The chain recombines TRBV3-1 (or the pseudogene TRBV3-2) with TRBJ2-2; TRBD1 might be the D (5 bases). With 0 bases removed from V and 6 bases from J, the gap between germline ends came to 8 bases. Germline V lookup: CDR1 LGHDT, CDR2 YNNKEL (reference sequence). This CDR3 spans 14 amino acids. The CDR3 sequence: CASSQDREAGELFF. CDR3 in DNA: TGTGCCAGCAGCCAAGACAGGGAAGCCGGGGAGCTGTTTTTT.

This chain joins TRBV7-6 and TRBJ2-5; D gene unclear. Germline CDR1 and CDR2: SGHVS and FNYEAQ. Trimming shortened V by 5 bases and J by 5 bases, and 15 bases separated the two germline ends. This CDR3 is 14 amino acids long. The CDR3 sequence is CASSPASGRETQYF. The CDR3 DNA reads TGTGCCAGCAGCCCCGCGTCAGGCCGGGAGACCCAGTACTTC.

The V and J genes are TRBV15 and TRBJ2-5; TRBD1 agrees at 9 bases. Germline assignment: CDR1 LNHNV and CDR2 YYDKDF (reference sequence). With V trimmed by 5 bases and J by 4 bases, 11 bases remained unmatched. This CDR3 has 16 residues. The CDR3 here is CATSLRDRVGLETQYF. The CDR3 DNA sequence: TGTGCCACCAGCCTCAGGGACAGGGTAGGGTTAGAGACCCAGTACTTC.

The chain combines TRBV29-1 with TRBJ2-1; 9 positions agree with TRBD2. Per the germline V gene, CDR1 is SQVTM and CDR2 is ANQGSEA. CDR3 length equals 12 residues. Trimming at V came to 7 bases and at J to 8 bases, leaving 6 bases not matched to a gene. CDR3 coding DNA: TGCAGCGCCGAGGGACTAGCCCATGAGCAGTTCTTC. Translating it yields CSAEGLAHEQFF.

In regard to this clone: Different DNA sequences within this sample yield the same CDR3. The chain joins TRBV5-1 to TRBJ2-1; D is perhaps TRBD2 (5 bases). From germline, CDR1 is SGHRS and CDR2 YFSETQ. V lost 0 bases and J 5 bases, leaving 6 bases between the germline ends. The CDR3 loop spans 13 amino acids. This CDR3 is CASSLAGNNEQFF. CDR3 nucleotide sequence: TGCGCCAGCAGCTTGGCCGGGAACAATGAGCAGTTCTTC.

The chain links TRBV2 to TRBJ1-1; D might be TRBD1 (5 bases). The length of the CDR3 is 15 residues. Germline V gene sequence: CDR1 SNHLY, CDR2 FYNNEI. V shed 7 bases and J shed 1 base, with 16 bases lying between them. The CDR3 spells CASNGYRQGNTEAFF. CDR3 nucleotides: TGTGCCAGCAACGGATACAGGCAGGGGAACACTGAAGCTTTCTTT.